This entry lists 5 T cell receptor beta chains sequenced from one sample in a study of CD4 and CD8 cells across lung adenocarcinoma regions. One entry per CDR3 protein results from TCRdb running MiXCR on the PCR reads. The data contain a few thousand distinct CDR3 sequences, roughly half of them seen just once; the ten biggest clones take up more than 20%. The sample consisted of CD4+ T cells from the margin of a lung tumor. These receptors all come from a female donor with lung adenocarcinoma. The CD4 and CD8 labels of this study may be unreliable.

V usage is TRBV6-5 and J usage is TRBJ2-3, with D maybe TRBD2 (5 bases). CDR1 is MNHEY and CDR2 is SVGAGI in the germline V gene. V lost 0 bases and J lost 4, with 11 bases in between. This CDR3 has 15 residues. The CDR3 coding sequence is TGTGCCAGCAGTTACTCGCAAAGCGGCCCAGATACGCAGTATTTT. The encoded protein is CASSYSQSGPDTQYF.

The rearrangement links TRBV28 to TRBJ2-3; either TRBD1 or TRBD2 may supply D (5 bases each). The CDR3 length is 13 residues. The germline V and J ends were trimmed by 2 bases and 5 bases, with 8 bases remaining between them. Germline values: CDR1 MDHEN, CDR2 SYDVKM. The CDR3 sequence is CASSLPGLDTQYF. The CDR3 bases are TGTGCCAGCAGTTTACCGGGGCTAGATACGCAGTATTTT.

This rearrangement joins TRBV6-1 to TRBJ2-3; D might be TRBD1 or TRBD2, each matching 6 bases. V dropped 0 bases and J dropped 6 bases, with 19 bases sitting between them. Germline V lookup: CDR1 MNHNS, CDR2 SASEGT. The CDR3 is 17 residues long. The CDR3 region is CASSEAGAGTSRDTQYF. DNA of the CDR3: TGTGCCAGCAGTGAAGCGGGGGCCGGAACTAGCCGCGATACGCAGTATTTT.

The V and J genes are TRBV4-2 and TRBJ2-5, with 8 bases aligning to TRBD2. The ends lost 4 bases at V and 5 bases at J; junction bases unmatched: 6. This CDR3 is built from 14 residues. The germline CDR1 and CDR2 sequences are LGHNA and YNFKEQ. CDR3 in DNA: TGTGCCAGCAGCCCTATAGCGGGGCAGGAGACCCAGTACTTC. Amino acid sequence: CASSPIAGQETQYF.

This rearrangement joins TRBV20-1 to TRBJ2-3; TRBD2 agrees at 14 bases. CDR3 size: 16 residues. The germline gives CDR1 DFQATT, CDR2 SNEGSKA (reference sequence). Unmatched junction bases numbered 3, after V lost 1 base and J lost 3 bases. Here the CDR3 reads CSARGGLAGATDTQYF. The CDR3 DNA sequence: TGCAGTGCTAGAGGGGGACTAGCGGGAGCAACAGATACGCAGTATTTT.